This T cell receptor (beta chain) was sequenced in a study of T-cell memory formation after mild COVID-19. Using constant-segment primers, 5'RACE produced TCR alpha and TCR beta cDNA libraries carrying sample barcodes and UMIs. TCRdb fed the 5' RACE reads into MiXCR, producing one record per CDR3 protein. There are roughly 600,000 distinct CDR3 sequences in the sample; more than 15% occur only once, and around 12% lies in the top ten. V dropped 4 bases and J dropped 8 bases, with 19 bases sitting between them. The CDR3 is 15 amino acids. Germline values: CDR1 SGHRS, CDR2 YFSETQ. The chain links TRBV5-1 to TRBJ2-1; a possible D gene is TRBD1 (6 bases). Sequences were obtained from PBMCs or a T cell subset sorted from them (not recorded which). The sequence derives from an adult woman who had mild COVID-19 (a few samples of this study predate the infection). Cell type and time point are not known. CDR3 sequence (DNA): TGCGCCAGCAGCCCGGGGTGGGGGCGAAGCGATGAGCAGTTCTTC. Residues: CASSPGWGRSDEQFF.